This T cell receptor beta chain was sequenced in a study of blood T cell repertoires in COVID-19. Study-level information: COVID-19 samples, acute and convalescent, were from the United States, Italy and Spain. From T cells, B-cell-depleted T cells, or PBMCs came the material, which was cDNA or gDNA.

Study processing details: Estimation of nucleated cell counts relied on the amplification of reference gene primers. Some clones are missing from TCRdb's copy, which holds only in-frame ones; the method was immunoSEQ multiplex PCR. V and J calls plus clone size are reproduced from that table; the DNA served to infer D and trimming. The sample lists around 200,000 clones; more than 80% were seen once. Germline CDR1 LGHNA, CDR2 YSLEER. This CDR3 contains 14 residues. Trimming took 4 bases from V and 3 from J; bases not matched to a gene: 5. Input material: peripheral blood. J is TRBJ1-2 and V is TRBV4-3, with 7 bases fitting TRBD1. This receptor was obtained from an elderly woman with acute or convalescent COVID-19. In nucleotides, the CDR3 is TGCGCCAGCAGCCCGGACAGGTGGGACTATGGCTACACCTTC. Translating it yields CASSPDRWDYGYTF.